This record looks at one T cell receptor beta chain sequence and its context. This clonotype turned up a few times. What this receptor recognizes is not known. No base quality values were provided; no much bigger clone lies one nucleotide off. TCRdb lists the instrument as Illumina NovaSeq 6000. TCR cDNA was synthesized by 5'RACE template switching, which introduced a universal primer site and unique molecular identifiers. Priming of cDNA synthesis was performed from both the TCR alpha and TCR beta constant segments. Two PCR steps were used to amplify libraries, with sample barcodes and sequencing adapters being added in the second step. Sequencing of the libraries was done on either Illumina HiSeq 2500 (2x100 bp) or NovaSeq (2x150 bp). On the authors' methods: MIGEC handled demultiplexing of reads and collapsing into UMI consensus sequences, while MiXCR performed V(D)J alignment. Using edgeR on replicate PBMC samples, clonotypes were called vaccine-responding if FDR was below 0.01 and the log2 fold change was above 5 up to day 15. Bulk clonotypes were assigned CD4 or CD8 identity according to which sequenced CD4 or CD8 repertoire held them at higher abundance. TCRdb ran its own pipeline on the public reads, namely fastp trimming at Q25 and MiXCR clone calling, and kept in-frame beta chains. Identical CDR3 protein sequences are pooled into one entry, listed with their most common genes and DNA. What appears here as the V and J calls and clone size reflects TCRdb's work, not the paper's. The sample table records some 390,000 distinct CDR3 sequences; about 17% of these occur just once. 18% of the sample is taken by the ten largest.

Per the publication, the treatment or condition label means: live attenuated yellow fever vaccine strain. At each blood-draw timepoint, two biological replicates of bulk PBMCs were collected. PBMCs were isolated from peripheral blood using a standard Ficoll-Paque protocol. RNA was extracted with TriZol from bulk PBMCs, CD4 and CD8 fractions, and dextramer-positive and dextramer-negative fractions. The germline V gene (reference sequence) sets CDR1 to SGHKS and CDR2 to YYEKEE. The CDR3, from cysteine to phenylalanine, totals 17 residues. Here the CDR3 DNA is all that survives: 51 bases in frame from base 1. Trimming leaves V shorter by 3 bases and J shorter by 10 bases, with the junction holding 14 bases beyond the gene matches. These data belong to a study of T cells after yellow fever vaccination (dated by TCRdb to between 2017 and 2020). In terms of the full investigation: The SMART-Seq v4 Ultra Low Input RNA kit was used to prepare libraries from fractions with low cell numbers. To track T-cell clones before and after primary and booster YFV17D yellow fever vaccination, bulk TCR alpha and beta repertoires were sequenced longitudinally. Two healthy male donors made up the cohort, one aged 18 to 30 years and the other aged 30 to 39 years. Bulk PBMC replicates and cell subsets were isolated from blood drawn at multiple timepoints before and after both primary and secondary immunization. Results the study describes overall, beyond this receptor: Because the study included only a couple of donors, the extent to which the findings can be generalized is limited. A small fraction of clonotypes appeared in both the CD4 and CD8 compartments, likely as a result of convergent recombination. Most clones expanded after primary vaccination were re-detected after the booster (96% of CD4 and about 88% of CD8), suggesting broad memory maintenance. Compared with the primary T-cell response, the secondary T-cell response was weaker but faster, peaking on day 5 rather than day 15. FACS-sorted repertoires could contain abundant contaminating clonotypes from the bulk population, so computational filtering was required.

The source was PBMCs, collected before the yellow fever booster vaccination. The clonotype comes from a man between 18 and 29 years old who received the YFV17D yellow fever vaccine. Recombination joined TRBV5-5 with TRBJ1-6; a stretch of 9 junction bases matches TRBD1. This receptor has the CDR3 CASSSRDRATKWSPLHF. The nucleotide sequence reads TGTGCCAGCAGCTCCCGGGACAGGGCCACCAAATGGTCACCCCTCCACTTT.